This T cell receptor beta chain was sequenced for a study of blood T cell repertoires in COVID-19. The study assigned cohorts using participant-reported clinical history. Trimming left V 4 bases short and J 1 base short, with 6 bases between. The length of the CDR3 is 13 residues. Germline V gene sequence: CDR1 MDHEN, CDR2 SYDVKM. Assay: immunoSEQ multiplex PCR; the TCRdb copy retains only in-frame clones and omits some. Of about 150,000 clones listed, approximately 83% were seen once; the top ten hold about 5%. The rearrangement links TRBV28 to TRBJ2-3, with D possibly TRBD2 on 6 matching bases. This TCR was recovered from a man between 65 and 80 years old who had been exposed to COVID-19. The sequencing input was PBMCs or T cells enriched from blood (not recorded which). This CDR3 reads CASSSGGTDTQYF. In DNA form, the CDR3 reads TGTGCCAGCAGTTCGGGGGGCACAGATACGCAGTATTTT. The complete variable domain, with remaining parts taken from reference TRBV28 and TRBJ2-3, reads DVKVTQSSRYLVKRTGEKVFLECVQDMDHENMFWYRQDPGLGLRLIYFSYDVKMKEKGDIPEGYSVSREKKERFSLILESASTNQTSMYLCASSSGGTDTQYFGPGTRLTVL.